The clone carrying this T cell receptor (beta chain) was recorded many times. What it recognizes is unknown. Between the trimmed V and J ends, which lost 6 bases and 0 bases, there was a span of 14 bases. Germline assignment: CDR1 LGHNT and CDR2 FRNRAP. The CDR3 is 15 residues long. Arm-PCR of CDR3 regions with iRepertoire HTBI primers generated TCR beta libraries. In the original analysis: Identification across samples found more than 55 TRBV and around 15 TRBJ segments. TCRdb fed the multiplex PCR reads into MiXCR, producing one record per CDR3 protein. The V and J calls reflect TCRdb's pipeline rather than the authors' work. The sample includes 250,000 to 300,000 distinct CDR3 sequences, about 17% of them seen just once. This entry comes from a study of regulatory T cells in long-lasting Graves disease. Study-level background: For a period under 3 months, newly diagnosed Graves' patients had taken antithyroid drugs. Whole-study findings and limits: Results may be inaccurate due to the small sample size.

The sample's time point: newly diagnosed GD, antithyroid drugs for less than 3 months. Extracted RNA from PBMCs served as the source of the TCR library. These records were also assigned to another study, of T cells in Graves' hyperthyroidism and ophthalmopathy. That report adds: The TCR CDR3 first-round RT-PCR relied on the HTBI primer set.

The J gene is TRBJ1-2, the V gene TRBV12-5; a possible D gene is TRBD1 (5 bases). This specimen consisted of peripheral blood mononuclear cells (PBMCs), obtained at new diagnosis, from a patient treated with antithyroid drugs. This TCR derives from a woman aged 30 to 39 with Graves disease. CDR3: CASGPSQGSNYGYTF. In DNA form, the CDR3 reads TGTGCTAGTGGCCCTTCCCAGGGATCTAACTATGGCTACACCTTC.